The T cell receptor (beta chain) described here comes from a study of T cell repertoires in cytomegalovirus infection. Points from the study as a whole: What dominated the ex vivo response were HLA-C-restricted CMV-specific TCR beta clonotypes.

With respect to this clonotype: No antigen is known for it.

Germline V lookup: CDR1 SGHDN, CDR2 FVKESK. The V gene end was trimmed by 4 bases and the J gene end by 6 bases; junction bases not matched to a gene: 10. CDR3 length equals 15 residues. In TCRdb, the reads were re-called with MiXCR into one record per CDR3 protein. The sample contains 200,000 to 300,000 distinct CDR3 sequences, roughly 15% of which appear only once. Source material: PBMCs. J is TRBJ1-1 and V is TRBV14; 8 positions agree with TRBD1. This receptor was taken from a human donor in good health (CMV status not recorded). Some clones in this sample may be carry-over from other donors' samples. CDR3 DNA sequence: TGTGCCAGCAGCCGGTTTCTAGACAGGGGCTCTGAAGCTTTCTTT. This encodes CASSRFLDRGSEAFF. The complete variable domain, with remaining parts taken from reference TRBV14 and TRBJ1-1, reads EAGVTQFPSHSVIEKGQTVTLRCDPISGHDNLYWYRRVMGKEIKFLLHFVKESKQDESGMPNNRFLAERTGGTYSTLKVQPAELEDSGVYFCASSRFLDRGSEAFFGQGTRLTVV.